This T cell receptor (beta chain) derives from a study of blood T cell repertoires in COVID-19. Study information: Italy, Spain and the United States were the sources of the convalescent and acute COVID-19 samples. T cells, B-cell-depleted T cells, or PBMCs supplied cDNA or gDNA.

Profiled with immunoSEQ multiplex PCR; TCRdb holds only in-frame clones, not every one. The table records over 150,000 clones, around 87% of them present only once. V lost 5 bases, J lost 3 bases, and 13 bases lay in between. This CDR3 comprises 15 residues. CDR1 and CDR2 from the germline V gene are MDHEN and SYDVKM. The material sequenced was peripheral blood. The clonotype originates from a man aged 40-49 years with active or convalescent COVID-19. The rearrangement uses TRBV28 and TRBJ1-4, with D maybe TRBD1 (6 bases). CDR3 in DNA: TGTGCCAGCAGTGTACATGCAGGGGCTAATGAAAAACTGTTTTTT. Translation gives CASSVHAGANEKLFF.